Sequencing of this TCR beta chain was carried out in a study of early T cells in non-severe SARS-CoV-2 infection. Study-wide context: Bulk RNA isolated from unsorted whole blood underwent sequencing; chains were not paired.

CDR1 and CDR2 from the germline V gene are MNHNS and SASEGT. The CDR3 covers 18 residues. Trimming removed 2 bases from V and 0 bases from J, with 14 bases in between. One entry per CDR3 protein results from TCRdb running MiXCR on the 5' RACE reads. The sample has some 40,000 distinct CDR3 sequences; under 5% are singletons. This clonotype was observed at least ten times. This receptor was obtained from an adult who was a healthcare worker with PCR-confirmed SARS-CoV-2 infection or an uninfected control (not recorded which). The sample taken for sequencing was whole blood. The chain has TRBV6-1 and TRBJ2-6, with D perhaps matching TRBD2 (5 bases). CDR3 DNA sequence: TGTGCCAGCAGTGAACAGCCAGGAGGAGCCTCTGGGGCCAACGTCCTGACTTTC. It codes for CASSEQPGGASGANVLTF.